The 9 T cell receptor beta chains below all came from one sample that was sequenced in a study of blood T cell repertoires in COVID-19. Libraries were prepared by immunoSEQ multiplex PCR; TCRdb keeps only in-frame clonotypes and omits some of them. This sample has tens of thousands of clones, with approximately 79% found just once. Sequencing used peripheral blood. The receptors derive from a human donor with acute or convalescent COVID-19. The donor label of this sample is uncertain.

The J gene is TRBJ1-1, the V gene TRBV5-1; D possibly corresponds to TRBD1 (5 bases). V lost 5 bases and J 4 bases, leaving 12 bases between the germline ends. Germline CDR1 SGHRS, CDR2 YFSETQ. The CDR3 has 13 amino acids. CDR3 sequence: CASRYQGATEAFF. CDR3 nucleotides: TGCGCCAGCAGGTATCAAGGGGCCACTGAAGCTTTCTTT.

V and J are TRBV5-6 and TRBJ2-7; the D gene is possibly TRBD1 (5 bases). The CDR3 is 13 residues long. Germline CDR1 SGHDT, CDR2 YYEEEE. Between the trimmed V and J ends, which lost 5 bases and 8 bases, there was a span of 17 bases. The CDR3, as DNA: TGTGCCAGCAGTGGGTTTGGGGCGCACAAGCAGTACTTC. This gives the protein CASSGFGAHKQYF.

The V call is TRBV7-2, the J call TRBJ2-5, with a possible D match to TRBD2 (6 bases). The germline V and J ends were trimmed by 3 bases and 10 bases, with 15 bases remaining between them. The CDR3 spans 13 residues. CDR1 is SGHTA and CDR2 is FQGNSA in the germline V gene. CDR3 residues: CASSFLTMRGQYF. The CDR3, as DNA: TGTGCCAGCAGCTTCTTGACTATGCGGGGCCAGTACTTC. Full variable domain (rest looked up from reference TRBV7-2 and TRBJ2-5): GAGVSQSPSNKVTEKGKDVELRCDPISGHTALYWYRQSLGQGLEFLIYFQGNSAPDKSGLPSDRFSAERTGGSVSTLTIQRTQQEDSAVYLCASSFLTMRGQYFGPGTRLLVL.

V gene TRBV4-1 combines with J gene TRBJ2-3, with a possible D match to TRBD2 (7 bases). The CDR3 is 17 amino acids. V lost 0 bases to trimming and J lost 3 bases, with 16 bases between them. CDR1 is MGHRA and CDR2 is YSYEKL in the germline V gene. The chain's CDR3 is CASSQDSGGARTDTQYF. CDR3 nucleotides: TGCGCCAGCAGCCAAGATTCTGGGGGGGCGCGGACAGATACGCAGTATTTT.

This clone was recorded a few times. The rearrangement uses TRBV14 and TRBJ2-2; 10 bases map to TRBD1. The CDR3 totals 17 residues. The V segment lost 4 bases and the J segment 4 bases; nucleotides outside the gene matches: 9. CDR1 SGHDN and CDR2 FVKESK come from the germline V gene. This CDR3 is CASSRHPWDRGTGELFF. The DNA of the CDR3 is TGTGCCAGCAGCCGACATCCGTGGGACAGGGGCACCGGGGAGCTGTTTTTT.

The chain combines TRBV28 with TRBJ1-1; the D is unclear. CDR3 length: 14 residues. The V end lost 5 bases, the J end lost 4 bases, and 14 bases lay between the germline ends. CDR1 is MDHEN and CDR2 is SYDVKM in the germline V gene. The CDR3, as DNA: TGTGCCAGCAGTCGCCGGCGGGAGGGCACTGAAGCTTTCTTT. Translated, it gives CASSRRREGTEAFF.

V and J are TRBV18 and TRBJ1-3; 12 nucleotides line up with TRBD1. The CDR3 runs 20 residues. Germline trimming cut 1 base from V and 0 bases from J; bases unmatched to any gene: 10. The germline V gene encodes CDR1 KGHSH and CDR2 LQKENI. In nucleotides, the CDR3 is TGTGCCAGCTCACCACTTCCCGGGACAGGGGGCCCACTCTCTGGAAACACCATATATTTT. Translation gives CASSPLPGTGGPLSGNTIYF.

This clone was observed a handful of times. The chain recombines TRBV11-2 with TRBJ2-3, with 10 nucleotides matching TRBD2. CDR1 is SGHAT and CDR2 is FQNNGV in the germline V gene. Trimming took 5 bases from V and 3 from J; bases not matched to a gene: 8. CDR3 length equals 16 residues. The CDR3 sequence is CASSHSGGAGTDTQYF. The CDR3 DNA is TGTGCCAGCAGCCACAGCGGGGGGGCGGGGACAGATACGCAGTATTTT.

The CDR3 nucleotides read TGTGCCAGCTCACCCGGACAGTCCATAAGTAACGAGCAGTACTTC. Residues: CASSPGQSISNEQYF. This chain connects TRBV18 to TRBJ2-7; maybe TRBD1 (6 bases). Germline V gene lookup returns CDR1 KGHSH and CDR2 LQKENI. This CDR3 spans 15 amino acids. V gave up 3 bases and J gave up 5 bases, with 17 bases separating them.